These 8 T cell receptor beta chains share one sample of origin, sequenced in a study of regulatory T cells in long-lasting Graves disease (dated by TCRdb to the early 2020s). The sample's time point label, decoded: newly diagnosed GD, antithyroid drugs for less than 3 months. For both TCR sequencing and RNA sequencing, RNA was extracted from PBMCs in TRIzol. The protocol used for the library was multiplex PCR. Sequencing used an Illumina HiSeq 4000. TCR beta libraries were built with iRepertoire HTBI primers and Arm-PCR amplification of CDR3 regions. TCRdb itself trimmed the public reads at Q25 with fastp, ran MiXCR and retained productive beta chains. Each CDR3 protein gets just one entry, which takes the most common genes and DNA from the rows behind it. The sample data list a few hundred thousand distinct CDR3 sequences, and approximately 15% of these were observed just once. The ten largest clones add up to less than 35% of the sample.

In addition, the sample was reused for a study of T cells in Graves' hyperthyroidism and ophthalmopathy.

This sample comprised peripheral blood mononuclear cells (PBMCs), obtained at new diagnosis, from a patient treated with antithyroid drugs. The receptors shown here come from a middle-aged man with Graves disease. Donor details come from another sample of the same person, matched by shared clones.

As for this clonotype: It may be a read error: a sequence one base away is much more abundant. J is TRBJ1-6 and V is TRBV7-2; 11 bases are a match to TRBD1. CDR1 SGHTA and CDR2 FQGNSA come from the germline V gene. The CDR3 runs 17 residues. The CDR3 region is CASSLAGQGAYNSPLYF. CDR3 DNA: TGTGCCAGCAGCTTAGCCGGACAGGGGGCCTATAATTCACCCCTCTACTTT.

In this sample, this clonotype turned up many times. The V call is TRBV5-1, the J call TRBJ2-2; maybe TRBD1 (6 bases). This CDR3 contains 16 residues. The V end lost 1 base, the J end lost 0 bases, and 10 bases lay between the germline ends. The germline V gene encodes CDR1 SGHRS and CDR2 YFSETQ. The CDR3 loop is CASSLSGTPNTGELFF. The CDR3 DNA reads TGCGCCAGCAGCTTGTCCGGGACACCGAACACCGGGGAGCTGTTTTTT.

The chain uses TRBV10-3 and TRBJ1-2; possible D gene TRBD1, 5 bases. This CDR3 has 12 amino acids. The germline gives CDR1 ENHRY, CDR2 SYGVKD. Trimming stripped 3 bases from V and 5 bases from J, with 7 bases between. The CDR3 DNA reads TGTGCCATCAGTGAATCAGGGTATGGCTACACCTTC. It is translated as CAISESGYGYTF.

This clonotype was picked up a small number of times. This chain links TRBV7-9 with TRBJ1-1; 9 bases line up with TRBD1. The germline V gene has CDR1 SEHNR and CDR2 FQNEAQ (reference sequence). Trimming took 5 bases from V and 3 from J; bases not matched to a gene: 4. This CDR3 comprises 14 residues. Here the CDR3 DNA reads TGTGCCAGCAGCCTACGACAGGGGGACACTGAAGCTTTCTTT. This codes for CASSLRQGDTEAFF.

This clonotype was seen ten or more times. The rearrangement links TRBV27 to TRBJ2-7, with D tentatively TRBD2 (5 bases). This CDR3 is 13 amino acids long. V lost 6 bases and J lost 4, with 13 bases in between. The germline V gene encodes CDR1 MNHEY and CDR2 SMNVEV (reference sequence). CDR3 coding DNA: TGTGCCAGCAGGTATGGGAGTGGTTACGAGCAGTACTTC. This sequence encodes CASRYGSGYEQYF.

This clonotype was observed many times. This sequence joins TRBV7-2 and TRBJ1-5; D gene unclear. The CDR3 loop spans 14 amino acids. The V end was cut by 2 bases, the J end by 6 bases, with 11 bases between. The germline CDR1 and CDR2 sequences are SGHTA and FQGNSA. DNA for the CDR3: TGTGCCAGCAGCTTAAGGACCTGGGGTCAGCCCCAGCATTTT. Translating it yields CASSLRTWGQPQHF.

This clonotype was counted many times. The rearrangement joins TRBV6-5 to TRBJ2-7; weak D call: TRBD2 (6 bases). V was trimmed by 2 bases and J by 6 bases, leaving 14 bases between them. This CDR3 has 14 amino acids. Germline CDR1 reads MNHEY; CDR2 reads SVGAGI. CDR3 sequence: CASSYARLAPEQYF. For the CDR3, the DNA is TGTGCCAGCAGTTACGCAAGGCTAGCGCCCGAGCAGTACTTC.

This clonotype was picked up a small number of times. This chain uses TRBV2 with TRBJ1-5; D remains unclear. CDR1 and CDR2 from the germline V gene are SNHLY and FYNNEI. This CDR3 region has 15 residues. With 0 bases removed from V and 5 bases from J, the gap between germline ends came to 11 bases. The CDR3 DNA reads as TGTGCCAGCAGTGAAGCGGGGAGGCAGTATCAGCCCCAGCATTTT. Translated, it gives CASSEAGRQYQPQHF.